These 5 T cell receptor beta chains share one sample of origin, sequenced in a study of shared clonotypes between healthy human individuals (dated by TCRdb to about 2020). The method was the immunoSEQ multiplex PCR assay. TCRdb mirrors the immuneACCESS table, restricted to in-frame sequences. Some clones are absent from its copies; in checked studies, under half trace to an unresolved V gene, and the reason for the others is unknown. The sample has a few million clones on record, more than 80% of them singletons. In total, the top ten clones hold under 0.45% of the sample. Specimen: naive CD4+ T cells from PBMCs. What this sample's cell subset or site label stands for: CD45RA+ positively selected. Receptors were obtained from a man aged 18-30 years in good health. Some clones in this sample may be carry-over from other donors' samples.

The J gene is TRBJ2-7, the V gene TRBV11-3; D gene uncertain. This CDR3 has 12 residues. V dropped 3 bases and J dropped 6 bases, with 9 bases sitting between them. The germline V gene encodes CDR1 SGHNT and CDR2 YENEEA. The CDR3 nucleotides are TGTGCCAGCAGCTTGGCCCCCGGCGAGCAGTACTTC. It is translated as CASSLAPGEQYF.

The chain has TRBV10-3 and TRBJ1-5; D is unresolved. This CDR3 is built from 13 residues. Per the germline V gene, CDR1 is ENHRY and CDR2 is SYGVKD. V was cut by 7 bases and J by 3 bases, with 10 bases left in between. CDR3 coding DNA: TGTGCCATCAAAGAATCGACCAATCAGCCCCAGCATTTT. Protein sequence: CAIKESTNQPQHF.

The table lists this clone with a few counts. The chain joins TRBV6-5 to TRBJ1-1, with TRBD1 identical over 11 bases. Looked up from germline, CDR1 is MNHEY and CDR2 is SVGAGI. The CDR3 spans 15 residues. With 7 bases clipped from V and 7 bases from J, the junction kept 11 bases outside the gene matches. The CDR3 region is CASNRIPGQGGEAFF. The CDR3, as DNA: TGTGCCAGCAATAGGATCCCGGGACAGGGGGGTGAAGCTTTCTTT.

This rearrangement joins TRBV18 to TRBJ2-5; D gene uncertain. Germline values: CDR1 KGHSH, CDR2 LQKENI. The CDR3 is made up of 13 amino acids. V lost 8 bases, J lost 1 base, and 11 bases lay in between. The CDR3 region has the DNA TGTGCCAGCGCCTATTTCGTCCAAGAGACCCAGTACTTC. Translating it yields CASAYFVQETQYF.

The chain couples TRBV5-4 to TRBJ2-7; 8 positions agree with TRBD1. The CDR3 runs to 15 residues. In germline, CDR1 is SGHNT, CDR2 YYREEE (reference sequence). The J segment lost 7 bases and the V segment lost 0 bases, leaving 9 bases of the junction unmatched. CDR3 nucleotide sequence: TGTGCCAGCAGCTTGGCGCCCAGGGGGCGCGGGGAGCAGTACTTC. Translation: CASSLAPRGRGEQYF.